This entry lists 5 T cell receptor beta chains sequenced from one sample in a study of quantifying T cell responses using KT2 cells. About the research overall: TCR alpha and beta constant-region primers primed reverse transcription of RNA.

The cDNA 3' end received a ligated oligonucleotide with a UMI. First-round PCR used three to five cycles and beta primers RC1.1 and RC1.2 covering TRBC1 and TRBC2. TCRdb redid the calling of the UMI-ligation and nested PCR reads with MiXCR, one entry per CDR3 protein. The sample has roughly 38,000 distinct CDR3 sequences, 17% seen once. Sample: PBMCs spiked with cells of the T cell clone KT2. The receptors originated from a human donor.

The chain employs TRBV12-3 or TRBV12-4 and TRBJ2-7, with TRBD2 as a possible D gene (6 bases). V was clipped by 3 bases and J by 6 bases, with 12 bases between them. The CDR3 has 13 residues. CDR3: CASSFGGVSEQYF. For the CDR3, the DNA is TGTGCCAGCAGTTTTGGCGGGGTCTCCGAGCAGTACTTC.

The genes are TRBV20-1 and TRBJ1-6, with 7 nucleotides matching TRBD1. CDR3 length: 16 amino acids. V was clipped by 5 bases and J by 4 bases; unmatched bases: 11. The germline V gene encodes CDR1 DFQATT and CDR2 SNEGSKA (reference sequence). This CDR3 is CSAPEGQIVYNSPLHF. The CDR3 region has the DNA TGCAGTGCTCCAGAGGGACAGATAGTTTATAATTCACCCCTCCACTTT.

As for this clonotype: Given a much more abundant clone one base away, this may be a read error. The chain couples TRBV11-2 to TRBJ2-5, with 9 bases lining up with TRBD1. The V and J ends lost 7 bases and 5 bases, in that order; junction bases with no gene match: 5. CDR3 length: 13 amino acids. Germline CDR1 reads SGHAT; CDR2 reads FQNNGV. The DNA of the CDR3 is TGTGCCAGCACCCGACAGGGGGGCGAGACCCAGTACTTC. It encodes CASTRQGGETQYF.

The chain carries TRBV6-5 and TRBJ1-1; 10 bases are a match to TRBD1. Trimming removed 6 bases from V and 4 bases from J; junction bases left unmatched: 8. In germline, CDR1 is MNHEY, CDR2 SVGAGI. This CDR3 is built from 15 residues. The CDR3 reads CASRPYWTGGTEAFF. The CDR3 coding sequence is TGTGCCAGCAGACCCTATTGGACAGGGGGCACTGAAGCTTTCTTT.

This chain joins TRBV5-1 and TRBJ1-1; TRBD1 aligns across 7 bases. The length of the CDR3 is 14 residues. J gave up 0 bases and V 7 bases, and 6 bases lay outside the gene matches. Germline V CDR1 and CDR2: SGHRS, YFSETQ. This CDR3 is CASRQGTMNTEAFF. In DNA, the CDR3 is TGCGCCAGCCGACAGGGAACAATGAACACTGAAGCTTTCTTT.